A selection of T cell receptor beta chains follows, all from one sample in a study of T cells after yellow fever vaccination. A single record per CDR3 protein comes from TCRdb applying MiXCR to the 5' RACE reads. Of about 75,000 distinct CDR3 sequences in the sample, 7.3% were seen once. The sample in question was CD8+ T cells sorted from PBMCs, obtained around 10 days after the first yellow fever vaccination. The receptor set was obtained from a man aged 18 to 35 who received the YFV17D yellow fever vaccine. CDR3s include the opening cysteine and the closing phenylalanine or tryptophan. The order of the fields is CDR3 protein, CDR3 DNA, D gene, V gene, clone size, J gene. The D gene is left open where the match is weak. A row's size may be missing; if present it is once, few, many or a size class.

CDR3aa: CASRASGGDTQYF; CDR3nt: TGTGCCAGTAGGGCTAGCGGGGGAGATACGCAGTATTTT; d_gene: TRBD2; v_gene: TRBV19; abundance: -; j_gene: TRBJ2-3
CDR3aa: CASSYASVPYNEQFF; CDR3nt: TGTGCCAGCAGCTACGCTAGCGTCCCCTACAATGAGCAGTTCTTC; d_gene: -; v_gene: TRBV27; abundance: -; j_gene: TRBJ2-1
CDR3aa: CASSSNGELFF; CDR3nt: TGTGCCAGCAGCTCAAACGGGGAGCTGTTTTTT; d_gene: -; v_gene: TRBV28; abundance: few; j_gene: TRBJ2-2
CDR3aa: CASSLARIGETQYF; CDR3nt: TGTGCCAGCAGCTTGGCCAGGATAGGCGAGACCCAGTACTTC; d_gene: -; v_gene: TRBV5-4; abundance: many; j_gene: TRBJ2-5
CDR3aa: CASSLSGGNWQGSQPQHF; CDR3nt: TGTGCCAGCAGTTTATCGGGTGGTAATTGGCAGGGCAGTCAGCCCCAGCATTTT; d_gene: -; v_gene: TRBV28; abundance: -; j_gene: TRBJ1-5
CDR3aa: CASSAGQGSYNEQFF; CDR3nt: TGTGCTAGCAGCGCGGGACAGGGCTCCTACAATGAGCAGTTCTTC; d_gene: TRBD1; v_gene: TRBV7-7; abundance: many; j_gene: TRBJ2-1
CDR3aa: CASRDYQIQYF; CDR3nt: TGTGCCAGCAGGGACTACCAAATTCAGTACTTC; d_gene: -; v_gene: TRBV2; abundance: few; j_gene: TRBJ2-4
CDR3aa: CASSPRDRVLYEQYF; CDR3nt: TGTGCCAGCAGCCCAAGGGACAGGGTACTGTACGAGCAGTACTTC; d_gene: TRBD1; v_gene: TRBV9; abundance: many; j_gene: TRBJ2-7
CDR3aa: CATGWSYNEQFF; CDR3nt: TGTGCCACCGGGTGGTCCTACAATGAGCAGTTCTTC; d_gene: -; v_gene: TRBV12-3/TRBV12-4; abundance: many; j_gene: TRBJ2-1
CDR3aa: CASSQDNRQETQYF; CDR3nt: TGTGCCAGCAGCCAGGACAACCGCCAAGAGACCCAGTACTTC; d_gene: -; v_gene: TRBV6-2/TRBV6-3; abundance: few; j_gene: TRBJ2-5
CDR3aa: CASSRLLAGNTGELFF; CDR3nt: TGTGCCAGCAGCCGTCTTCTGGCGGGAAACACCGGGGAGCTGTTTTTT; d_gene: -; v_gene: TRBV7-9; abundance: few; j_gene: TRBJ2-2
CDR3aa: CSATGTGHYGYTF; CDR3nt: TGCAGTGCCACTGGGACAGGCCACTATGGCTACACCTTC; d_gene: TRBD1; v_gene: TRBV20-1; abundance: many; j_gene: TRBJ1-2
CDR3aa: CASSRENTNEKLFF; CDR3nt: TGTGCCAGCAGCCGTGAGAATACTAATGAAAAACTGTTTTTT; d_gene: -; v_gene: TRBV7-9; abundance: many; j_gene: TRBJ1-4
CDR3aa: CASTAPPQETQYF; CDR3nt: TGTGCCAGCACCGCCCCTCCCCAAGAGACCCAGTACTTC; d_gene: -; v_gene: TRBV7-2; abundance: many; j_gene: TRBJ2-5
CDR3aa: CASSTPTLGTDNIQYF; CDR3nt: TGTGCCAGCAGCACTCCAACGTTGGGGACAGACAACATTCAGTACTTC; d_gene: -; v_gene: TRBV21-1; abundance: many; j_gene: TRBJ2-4
CDR3aa: CASSPRGLDEQFF; CDR3nt: TGTGCCAGCAGCCCCAGGGGGCTGGATGAGCAGTTCTTC; d_gene: TRBD1; v_gene: TRBV6-6; abundance: few; j_gene: TRBJ2-1
CDR3aa: CSVGWDGLNTEAFF; CDR3nt: TGCAGCGTTGGTTGGGACGGATTGAACACTGAAGCTTTCTTT; d_gene: -; v_gene: TRBV29-1; abundance: many; j_gene: TRBJ1-1
CDR3aa: CASNPGTGGKGNTGELFF; CDR3nt: TGTGCCAGCAACCCCGGGACAGGGGGCAAGGGGAACACCGGGGAGCTGTTTTTT; d_gene: TRBD1; v_gene: TRBV6-1; abundance: few; j_gene: TRBJ2-2
CDR3aa: CASRRDSSSYNEQFF; CDR3nt: TGTGCCAGCAGAAGGGACAGTAGCTCCTACAATGAGCAGTTCTTC; d_gene: TRBD1; v_gene: TRBV7-2; abundance: many; j_gene: TRBJ2-1
CDR3aa: CASSSGRYTQYF; CDR3nt: TGTGCCAGCAGCTCGGGACGATATACGCAGTATTTT; d_gene: -; v_gene: TRBV11-2; abundance: -; j_gene: TRBJ2-3
CDR3aa: CASSREEGSYGYTF; CDR3nt: TGTGCCAGCAGCCGCGAAGAGGGCAGCTATGGCTACACCTTC; d_gene: -; v_gene: TRBV7-9; abundance: few; j_gene: TRBJ1-2
CDR3aa: CASSSDTGLYGYTF; CDR3nt: TGTGCCAGCAGCTCCGACACAGGGCTCTATGGCTACACCTTC; d_gene: -; v_gene: TRBV7-2; abundance: -; j_gene: TRBJ1-2
CDR3aa: CASSLLWDTMNTEAFF; CDR3nt: TGTGCCAGCAGTTTACTTTGGGACACGATGAACACTGAAGCTTTCTTT; d_gene: -; v_gene: TRBV27; abundance: few; j_gene: TRBJ1-1
CDR3aa: CASSLGPTTGELFF; CDR3nt: TGCGCCAGCAGCTTGGGGCCAACCACCGGGGAGCTGTTTTTT; d_gene: -; v_gene: TRBV5-1; abundance: -; j_gene: TRBJ2-2
CDR3aa: CASTSGPGTSWSSPDTQYF; CDR3nt: TGTGCCAGTACCTCTGGGCCCGGTACTAGCTGGTCCTCCCCAGATACGCAGTATTTT; d_gene: -; v_gene: TRBV19; abundance: few; j_gene: TRBJ2-3
CDR3aa: CASGLGGIGELFF; CDR3nt: TGTGCCAGCGGCCTCGGGGGAATCGGGGAGCTGTTTTTT; d_gene: -; v_gene: TRBV5-8; abundance: -; j_gene: TRBJ2-2
CDR3aa: CASAGSTDTQYF; CDR3nt: TGTGCCAGCGCGGGTAGCACAGATACGCAGTATTTT; d_gene: -; v_gene: TRBV12-3/TRBV12-4; abundance: many; j_gene: TRBJ2-3
CDR3aa: CASSPTPGHLAKNIQYF; CDR3nt: TGTGCCAGCAGTCCTACTCCGGGACATCTAGCCAAAAACATTCAGTACTTC; d_gene: -; v_gene: TRBV11-2; abundance: few; j_gene: TRBJ2-4
CDR3aa: CASSPGTSPPRETQYF; CDR3nt: TGCGCCAGCAGCCCCGGGACTAGCCCTCCCCGGGAGACCCAGTACTTC; d_gene: TRBD2; v_gene: TRBV4-1; abundance: few; j_gene: TRBJ2-5
CDR3aa: CASSQGSRQPQHF; CDR3nt: TGTGCCAGCAGCCAAGGGTCACGTCAGCCCCAGCATTTT; d_gene: -; v_gene: TRBV14; abundance: many; j_gene: TRBJ1-5
CDR3aa: CASSIRGSSSYNEQFF; CDR3nt: TGTGCCAGTAGTATTCGCGGCAGCAGCTCCTACAATGAGCAGTTCTTC; d_gene: -; v_gene: TRBV19; abundance: many; j_gene: TRBJ2-1
CDR3aa: CATSRGKGSYNEQFF; CDR3nt: TGTGCCACCAGCAGAGGCAAGGGCTCCTACAATGAGCAGTTCTTC; d_gene: -; v_gene: TRBV15; abundance: many; j_gene: TRBJ2-1
CDR3aa: CASSFHSNREAAGELFF; CDR3nt: TGTGCCAGCAGTTTCCACTCTAACAGGGAGGCGGCCGGGGAGCTGTTTTTT; d_gene: -; v_gene: TRBV6-5; abundance: many; j_gene: TRBJ2-2
CDR3aa: CASRDRGRGSYNSPLHF; CDR3nt: TGCGCCAGCAGGGACAGGGGGAGAGGCTCCTATAATTCACCCCTCCACTTT; d_gene: TRBD1; v_gene: TRBV10-2; abundance: many; j_gene: TRBJ1-6
CDR3aa: CASSQDPGRDTEAFF; CDR3nt: TGCGCCAGCAGCCAAGATCCTGGCAGGGACACTGAAGCTTTCTTT; d_gene: -; v_gene: TRBV4-3; abundance: many; j_gene: TRBJ1-1
CDR3aa: CSARDGLGTDTQYF; CDR3nt: TGCAGTGCTAGAGATGGTCTAGGGACAGATACGCAGTATTTT; d_gene: -; v_gene: TRBV20-1; abundance: few; j_gene: TRBJ2-3
CDR3aa: CASSRVGGVNQPQHF; CDR3nt: TGTGCCAGCAGCCGCGTGGGGGGAGTCAATCAGCCCCAGCATTTT; d_gene: -; v_gene: TRBV11-2; abundance: many; j_gene: TRBJ1-5
CDR3aa: CASSPRRGGGGTGELFF; CDR3nt: TGCGCCAGCAGCCCACGACGGGGGGGCGGGGGAACCGGGGAGCTGTTTTTT; d_gene: TRBD2; v_gene: TRBV4-1; abundance: many; j_gene: TRBJ2-2
CDR3aa: CASSDSTSGGTGELFF; CDR3nt: TGTGCCAGCAGTGACTCAACAAGCGGGGGAACCGGGGAGCTGTTTTTT; d_gene: TRBD2; v_gene: TRBV6-4; abundance: -; j_gene: TRBJ2-2
CDR3aa: CASSAGLAGVNEQFF; CDR3nt: TGTGCCAGCAGCGCTGGACTAGCGGGGGTTAATGAGCAGTTCTTC; d_gene: TRBD2; v_gene: TRBV7-2; abundance: -; j_gene: TRBJ2-1
CDR3aa: CASSIIPGAQETQYF; CDR3nt: TGTGCCAGTAGTATAATCCCAGGGGCGCAAGAGACCCAGTACTTC; d_gene: -; v_gene: TRBV19; abundance: -; j_gene: TRBJ2-5
CDR3aa: CASSLSGNTIYF; CDR3nt: TGTGCCAGCAGTTTAAGTGGAAACACCATATATTTT; d_gene: -; v_gene: TRBV12-3/TRBV12-4; abundance: many; j_gene: TRBJ1-3
CDR3aa: CASSPRGMAYEQYF; CDR3nt: TGTGCCAGCAGTCCTCGGGGTATGGCCTACGAGCAGTACTTC; d_gene: -; v_gene: TRBV12-3/TRBV12-4; abundance: many; j_gene: TRBJ2-7
CDR3aa: CASSTTGGAETQYF; CDR3nt: TGTGCCAGCAGTACCACAGGGGGCGCGGAGACCCAGTACTTC; d_gene: TRBD1; v_gene: TRBV12-3/TRBV12-4; abundance: -; j_gene: TRBJ2-5
CDR3aa: CSVKGDDYEQYF; CDR3nt: TGCAGCGTTAAAGGGGACGACTACGAGCAGTACTTC; d_gene: -; v_gene: TRBV29-1; abundance: many; j_gene: TRBJ2-7
CDR3aa: CASSQDAPTGELFF; CDR3nt: TGCGCCAGCAGCCAAGACGCACCCACCGGGGAGCTGTTTTTT; d_gene: -; v_gene: TRBV4-1; abundance: many; j_gene: TRBJ2-2
CDR3aa: CASRAEADTQYF; CDR3nt: TGTGCCAGCAGAGCCGAGGCAGATACGCAGTATTTT; d_gene: -; v_gene: TRBV7-9; abundance: few; j_gene: TRBJ2-3
CDR3aa: CASSLVAEGEAFF; CDR3nt: TGTGCCAGCAGCTTAGTGGCGGAGGGTGAAGCTTTCTTT; d_gene: -; v_gene: TRBV7-9; abundance: few; j_gene: TRBJ1-1
CDR3aa: CASNTGGAVGEQFF; CDR3nt: TGTGCCAGCAACACGGGAGGGGCGGTCGGCGAGCAGTTCTTC; d_gene: TRBD2; v_gene: TRBV6-2/TRBV6-3; abundance: few; j_gene: TRBJ2-1
CDR3aa: CSAGWTIGGDDPTQHQETQYF; CDR3nt: TGCAGCGCGGGATGGACGATTGGAGGGGACGATCCTACCCAACACCAAGAGACCCAGTACTTC; d_gene: -; v_gene: TRBV29-1; abundance: many; j_gene: TRBJ2-5
CDR3aa: CASSLTGGGGSIHPSEQFF; CDR3nt: TGTGCCAGCAGTCTAACGGGGGGCGGGGGGTCAATCCACCCCAGTGAGCAGTTCTTC; d_gene: TRBD2; v_gene: TRBV6-4; abundance: many; j_gene: TRBJ2-1
CDR3aa: CASSYKAGGRSETQYF; CDR3nt: TGTGCCAGCAGTTACAAAGCGGGGGGGCGTTCAGAGACCCAGTACTTC; d_gene: TRBD2; v_gene: TRBV6-5; abundance: few; j_gene: TRBJ2-5
CDR3aa: CASSSLGAEAFF; CDR3nt: TGTGCCAGCAGCTCCTTGGGGGCTGAAGCTTTCTTT; d_gene: -; v_gene: TRBV27; abundance: many; j_gene: TRBJ1-1
CDR3aa: CASRPGRLTLTDTQYF; CDR3nt: TGTGCCAGCCGTCCGGGGCGCCTGACCCTCACAGATACGCAGTATTTT; d_gene: -; v_gene: TRBV6-5; abundance: many; j_gene: TRBJ2-3